The 13 T cell receptor beta chains below were found in one sample sequenced in a study of T-cell reconstitution after alpha-beta-depleted transplantation in children. It was with unique molecular identifiers that the TCRbeta library was prepared. Using its own MiXCR run on the PCR reads, TCRdb lists one record per CDR3 protein. This sample carries 350,000 to 400,000 distinct CDR3 sequences, roughly 22% of them seen once, and the ten largest clones take around 4%. The sequencing used PBMCs from the stem cell graft donor, collected from the stem cell graft. The receptors originated from a human donor who donated a stem cell graft to a child with acute myeloid leukemia.

This clonotype was found a few times. V is TRBV4-1 and J is TRBJ2-7; TRBD1 might be the D (6 bases). Germline CDR1 MGHRA, CDR2 YSYEKL. This CDR3 has 15 residues. Trimming stripped 0 bases from V and 6 bases from J, with 15 bases between. Here the CDR3 reads CASSQERQAVLEQYF. DNA of the CDR3: TGCGCCAGCAGCCAAGAAAGACAGGCGGTACTCGAGCAGTACTTC.

V gene TRBV12-5 combines with J gene TRBJ2-1; unclear D gene. The CDR3 loop spans 12 amino acids. Germline CDR1 and CDR2: LGHNT and FRNRAP. The V and J ends lost 1 base and 9 bases respectively, with 7 bases between them. The CDR3 region is CASGLAGGEQFF. The CDR3 nucleotides read TGTGCTAGTGGTTTGGCGGGTGGTGAGCAGTTCTTC.

The chain couples TRBV9 to TRBJ2-3; D unresolved. With 3 bases removed from V and 1 base from J, the gap between germline ends came to 12 bases. Germline loops: CDR1 SGDLS, CDR2 YYNGEE. CDR3 length: 15 amino acids. The CDR3 DNA sequence: TGTGCCAGCAGCGCGGTCTCGACTCGCACAGATACGCAGTATTTT. Protein product: CASSAVSTRTDTQYF.

This clonotype was found a few times. The chain couples TRBV7-9 to TRBJ2-7, with D possibly being TRBD1 (6 bases). The CDR3 covers 13 residues. The V end was cut by 2 bases, the J end by 5 bases, with 10 bases between. Germline assignment: CDR1 SEHNR and CDR2 FQNEAQ (reference sequence). In nucleotides, the CDR3 is TGTGCCAGCAGCTTACAGGGGTTCCACGAGCAGTACTTC. This codes for CASSLQGFHEQYF.

This clonotype was observed a handful of times. The rearrangement uses TRBV6-1 and TRBJ2-1; 12 nucleotides match TRBD2. The CDR3 runs to 14 residues. Losses at the gene ends were 7 bases for V and 9 bases for J; bases not matched to a gene: 7. Per the germline V gene, CDR1 is MNHNS and CDR2 is SASEGT. Written as DNA, the CDR3 is TGTGCCAGCACCAGGACTAGCGGGATCGGTGAGCAGTTCTTC. Its protein is CASTRTSGIGEQFF.

In this sample, this clonotype turned up a few times. The V and J genes are TRBV20-1 and TRBJ2-1, with D perhaps matching TRBD1 (5 bases). Between the trimmed V and J ends, which lost 1 base and 0 bases, there was a span of 7 bases. Germline V gene sequence: CDR1 DFQATT, CDR2 SNEGSKA (reference sequence). CDR3 length: 14 amino acids. The CDR3 sequence: CSARGQTSYNEQFF. The CDR3 bases are TGCAGTGCTAGAGGACAGACCTCCTACAATGAGCAGTTCTTC.

This clonotype has only a few counts. The V call is TRBV12-3 or TRBV12-4, the J call TRBJ1-1; possibly TRBD1 for D (6 bases). Trimming took 3 bases from V and 11 from J, leaving 10 bases between them. This CDR3 contains 11 residues. This chain's CDR3 is CASSFTGLAFF. As DNA, the CDR3 is TGTGCCAGCAGTTTTACAGGGTTGGCTTTCTTT.

V usage is TRBV20-1 and J usage is TRBJ1-1; D gene uncertain. Trimming removed 3 bases at V and 0 bases at J, with 14 bases between. Germline lookup yields CDR1 DFQATT and CDR2 SNEGSKA (reference sequence). The CDR3 covers 15 residues. The CDR3 bases are TGCAGTGCTAGGCCCCAGACCAGCTTGAACACTGAAGCTTTCTTT. Protein product: CSARPQTSLNTEAFF.

The table lists this clonotype with a few counts. The chain uses TRBV20-1 and TRBJ2-2; TRBD2 might be the D (6 bases). This CDR3 region has 13 residues. In germline, CDR1 is DFQATT, CDR2 SNEGSKA (reference sequence). The germline V and J ends were trimmed by 3 bases and 7 bases, with 12 bases remaining between them. CDR3 in amino acids: CSARRDFLGELFF. The CDR3 DNA follows: TGCAGTGCTAGGAGGGACTTCCTCGGGGAGCTGTTTTTT.

The rearrangement joins TRBV19 to TRBJ2-2; possibly TRBD2 for D (5 bases). The germline V gene has CDR1 LNHDA and CDR2 SQIVND (reference sequence). Trimming removed 7 bases at V and 9 bases at J, with 18 bases between. CDR3 length: 14 residues. The CDR3 spells CASTFRDPGRELFF. The CDR3, as DNA: TGTGCCAGTACCTTCCGGGATCCTGGCCGGGAGCTGTTTTTT.

This clonotype was seen many times. The chain couples TRBV29-1 to TRBJ2-1, with 7 bases fitting TRBD2. CDR1 SQVTM and CDR2 ANQGSEA come from the germline V gene. The J segment lost 4 bases and the V segment lost 4 bases, leaving 7 bases of the junction unmatched. There are 14 residues in the CDR3. The CDR3 coding sequence is TGCAGCGTTGTGCTAGCGGTAGGGTACAATGAGCAGTTCTTC. Translating gives CSVVLAVGYNEQFF.

The chain combines TRBV20-1 with TRBJ2-5, with D possibly being TRBD1 or TRBD2 (7 bases each). Germline assignment: CDR1 DFQATT and CDR2 SNEGSKA (reference sequence). This CDR3 has 14 amino acids. The germline V and J ends were trimmed by 0 bases and 5 bases, with 13 bases remaining between them. In DNA form, the CDR3 reads TGCAGTGCTAGAGATGGGAGGGGGCCGGAGACCCAGTACTTC. It codes for CSARDGRGPETQYF.

This clonotype came up many times. This rearrangement joins TRBV4-3 to TRBJ2-1; D remains ambiguous. The CDR3 contains 15 residues. In germline, CDR1 is LGHNA, CDR2 YSLEER. V shed 0 bases and J shed 4 bases, with 10 bases lying between them. CDR3 in DNA: TGCGCCAGCAGCCAAGAACGAGGCTATTACAATGAGCAGTTCTTC. Translation: CASSQERGYYNEQFF.